Sequencing of this T cell receptor (beta chain) was carried out in a study of shared clonotypes between healthy human individuals. Study in general: Sampling drew on donors who were two women and three men aged 18 to 49. General study results and limits: The study found lower generation probabilities in non-shared clonotypes than in those shared by all four donors.

The germline V gene encodes CDR1 MGHRA and CDR2 YSYEKL. The CDR3 loop spans 16 amino acids. Trimming removed 4 bases from V and 5 bases from J; junction bases left unmatched: 13. Assay execution took place at the deep level. In the authors' methods: Filtering differed, since immunoSEQ gave only junction sequences and no quality scores. Method: immunoSEQ multiplex PCR; TCRdb's copy keeps in-frame clones and lacks some. The V and J calls and the clone size are those of that table, but D and trimming were determined from the DNA. The profile covers approximately 980,000 clones, with around three quarters appearing a single time and approximately 1.5% taken by the ten largest. This clone was seen many times. Its matching antigen is unknown.

This sequence joins TRBV4-1 and TRBJ1-2; 7 positions match TRBD1. The receptor comes from a man aged 18-30 years in good health. Sequenced sample: memory CD4+ T cells sorted from blood. The subset was: CD45RA-negative fraction. DNA of the CDR3: TGCGCCAGCAGCCGCCCCTTCGACAGGGCTCTTTATGGCTACACCTTC. Translating it yields CASSRPFDRALYGYTF.